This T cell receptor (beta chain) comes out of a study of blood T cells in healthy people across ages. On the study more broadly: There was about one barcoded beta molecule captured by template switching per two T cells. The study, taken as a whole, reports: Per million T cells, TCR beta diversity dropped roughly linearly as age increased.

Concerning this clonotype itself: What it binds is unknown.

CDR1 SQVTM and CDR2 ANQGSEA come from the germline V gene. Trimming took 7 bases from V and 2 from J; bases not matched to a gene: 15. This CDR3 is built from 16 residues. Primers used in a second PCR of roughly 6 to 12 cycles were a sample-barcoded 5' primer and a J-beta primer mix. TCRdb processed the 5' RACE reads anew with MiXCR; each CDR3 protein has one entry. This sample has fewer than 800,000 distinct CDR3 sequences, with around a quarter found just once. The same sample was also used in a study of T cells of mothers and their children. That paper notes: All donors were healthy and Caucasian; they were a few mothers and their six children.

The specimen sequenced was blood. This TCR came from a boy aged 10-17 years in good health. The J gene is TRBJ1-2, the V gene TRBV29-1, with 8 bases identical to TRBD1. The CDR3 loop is CSALGPHTGGNYGYTF. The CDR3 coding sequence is TGCAGCGCCTTAGGCCCCCATACAGGGGGGAACTATGGCTACACCTTC.